These 21 T cell receptor beta chains share one sample of origin, sequenced in a study of cytomegalovirus exposure and HLA in healthy donors. 13 Jbeta primers and 60 Vbeta primers were used for the PCR. Measured with immunoSEQ multiplex PCR; TCRdb has only the in-frame clones, and not every one. The sample lists 110,000 or so clones; 67% were seen once. The source material was PBMCs. These receptors came from a man aged 18 to 30 in good health and CMV-seropositive.

This clone appeared once. The genes are TRBV9 and TRBJ2-1; TRBD2 is a possible D gene (7 bases). V was cut by 0 bases and J by 15 bases, with 19 bases left in between. The CDR3 is 14 residues long. Germline V gene lookup returns CDR1 SGDLS and CDR2 YYNGEE. CDR3 region: CASSVDLGGARWFF. The CDR3 nucleotides are TGTGCCAGCAGCGTAGATCTAGGGGGGGCGAGGTGGTTCTTC.

This clone was seen only a few times. The chain links TRBV16 to TRBJ2-5; tentative D call: TRBD1 (6 bases). The CDR3 length is 15 residues. Germline assignment: CDR1 KGHSY and CDR2 FQNENV. Trimming pared 3 bases from V and 2 bases from J, leaving 13 bases between. CDR3 sequence: CASSHLPDRQETQYF. DNA of the CDR3: TGTGCCAGCAGCCATCTTCCCGACAGGCAAGAGACCCAGTACTTC. The full variable domain, completed using reference TRBV16 and TRBJ2-5, is GEEVAQTPKHLVRGEGQKAKLYCAPIKGHSYVFWYQQVLKNEFKFLISFQNENVFDETGMPKERFSAKCLPNSPCSLEIQATKLEDSAVYFCASSHLPDRQETQYFGPGTRLLVL.

The chain has TRBV4-1 and TRBJ2-5, with 11 positions matching TRBD2. The trim removed 4 bases at V and 5 bases at J, leaving 12 bases unmatched. The V gene's germline CDR1 is MGHRA and CDR2 YSYEKL. The CDR3 is 17 amino acids. The CDR3 DNA follows: TGCGCCAGCAGCCCCCTGGGGCTAGCGGGGGGTGGCGAGACCCAGTACTTC. This codes for CASSPLGLAGGGETQYF.

V is TRBV5-6 and J is TRBJ1-4; 10 bases align to TRBD1. Germline CDR1 and CDR2: SGHDT and YYEEEE. V lost 5 bases to trimming and J lost 7 bases; unmatched junction nucleotides: 14. The CDR3 is 17 amino acids. CDR3 sequence: CASSLGTGDVFGEKLFF. Written as DNA, the CDR3 is TGTGCCAGCAGTCTCGGGACAGGGGATGTATTTGGTGAAAAACTGTTTTTT.

V gene TRBV2 combines with J gene TRBJ1-5; unclear D gene. Germline assignment: CDR1 SNHLY and CDR2 FYNNEI. The CDR3 spans 13 residues. V was trimmed by 7 bases and J by 3 bases, leaving 10 bases between them. CDR3 protein: CASTMENNQPQHF. CDR3 nucleotides: TGTGCCAGCACGATGGAGAACAATCAGCCCCAGCATTTT.

The chain couples TRBV28 to TRBJ1-2, with TRBD1 matching over 7 bases. Germline V gene sequence: CDR1 MDHEN, CDR2 SYDVKM. CDR3 length equals 13 residues. V shed 2 bases and J 8 bases; nucleotides not matched to a gene: 5. CDR3 bases: TGTGCCAGCAGTTTAGAGGGGGCGTCCGGCTACACCTTC. This gives the protein CASSLEGASGYTF.

A few counts support this clone. V usage is TRBV7-9 and J usage is TRBJ1-4; D is unclear. With 5 bases removed from V and 5 bases from J, the gap between germline ends came to 15 bases. CDR1 is SEHNR, CDR2 FQNEAQ, per germline (reference sequence). This CDR3 is built from 15 residues. The CDR3, as DNA: TGTGCCAGCAGCACGGACGGGAACCAAAATGAAAAACTGTTTTTT. Amino acid sequence: CASSTDGNQNEKLFF.

This chain uses TRBV5-6 with TRBJ2-7, with no clear D. This CDR3 is 13 amino acids long. V lost 4 bases to trimming and J lost 7 bases, with 15 bases between them. Germline values: CDR1 SGHDT, CDR2 YYEEEE. CDR3 protein: CASSKDPYGEQYV. In DNA form, the CDR3 reads TGTGCCAGCAGCAAGGATCCTTACGGGGAGCAGTACGTC.

This clone has just a few counts. This chain connects TRBV15 to TRBJ1-2; 9 bases are a match to TRBD1. This CDR3 has 15 amino acids. In germline, CDR1 is LNHNV, CDR2 YYDKDF (reference sequence). Trimming removed 5 bases from V and 2 bases from J; junction bases left unmatched: 6. For the CDR3, the DNA is TGTGCCACCAGCGGGAACAGGGGGCTAAACTATGGCTACACCTTC. This sequence encodes CATSGNRGLNYGYTF.

The chain has TRBV5-8 and TRBJ1-5; 7 positions match TRBD1. V gave up 0 bases and J gave up 3 bases; unmatched junction bases: 6. From germline, CDR1 is SGHTS and CDR2 YDEGEE. The CDR3 is 16 amino acids. CDR3: CASSLAGDSYNQPQHF. The CDR3 DNA sequence: TGTGCCAGCAGCTTGGCCGGGGACAGCTACAATCAGCCCCAGCATTTT.

The rearrangement uses TRBV9 and TRBJ1-3, with 7 positions matching TRBD1. After removal of 0 bases from V and 6 bases from J, the junction contained 6 bases not matched to a gene. This CDR3 is built from 15 residues. Germline lookup yields CDR1 SGDLS and CDR2 YYNGEE. In DNA, the CDR3 is TGTGCCAGCAGCGTAGACGGGACAGAGAAAAACACCATATATTTT. Translated, it gives CASSVDGTEKNTIYF. Supplemented by reference TRBV9 and TRBJ1-3, the full variable domain reads DSGVTQTPKHLITATGQRVTLRCSPRSGDLSVYWYQQSLDQGLQFLIQYYNGEERAKGNILERFSAQQFPDLHSELNLSSLELGDSALYFCASSVDGTEKNTIYFGEGSWLTVV.

The CDR3 sequence: CASSLSGTNYGYTF. The CDR3, as DNA: TGTGCCAGCAGCTTGAGCGGAACTAACTATGGCTACACCTTC. The gene calls are TRBV7-9 and TRBJ1-2, with D unresolved. With 3 bases removed from V and 0 bases from J, the gap between germline ends came to 8 bases. Germline lookup yields CDR1 SEHNR and CDR2 FQNEAQ (reference sequence). The CDR3 length is 14 residues.

The chain uses TRBV10-3 and TRBJ1-1, with 9 nucleotides matching TRBD1. The junction had 2 bases not matched to a gene; V was cut back by 6 bases and J by 3 bases. The germline CDR1 and CDR2 sequences are ENHRY and SYGVKD. This CDR3 contains 13 residues. Written as DNA, the CDR3 is TGTGCCATCAGAAGACAGGGGGACACTGAAGCTTTCTTT. This encodes CAIRRQGDTEAFF.

The genes are TRBV5-1 and TRBJ2-5, with D unclear. Germline V lookup: CDR1 SGHRS, CDR2 YFSETQ. The CDR3 spans 14 residues. V lost 0 bases and J lost 2, with 8 bases in between. The CDR3 loop reads CASSLVVFQETQYF. The CDR3 DNA sequence: TGCGCCAGCAGCTTGGTAGTTTTTCAAGAGACCCAGTACTTC.

In its sample, this clone was seen once. This rearrangement joins TRBV29-1 to TRBJ1-2, with a weak D call TRBD1 (6 bases). The CDR3 extends over 13 amino acids. V was clipped by 7 bases and J by 8 bases, with 20 bases between them. Germline CDR1 SQVTM, CDR2 ANQGSEA. The CDR3 DNA reads as TGCAGCGCCGAAAGGGACACTCTAGGAGGCTACACCTTC. Translated: CSAERDTLGGYTF.

This clone showed up just a few times. The gene calls are TRBV6-5 and TRBJ2-3; D might be TRBD1 (5 bases). The CDR3 has 12 residues. Per germline, CDR1 MNHEY and CDR2 SVGAGI. V was pared by 6 bases and J by 4 bases, with 8 bases between. CDR3 coding DNA: TGTGCCAGCAGCAGGGTCGCAGATACGCAGTATTTT. It translates to CASSRVADTQYF.

The chain joins TRBV5-1 to TRBJ1-6; 7 bases align to TRBD1. V trimming: 3 bases; J trimming: 10 bases; junction bases outside the gene matches: 10. This CDR3 is built from 15 residues. In germline, CDR1 is SGHRS, CDR2 YFSETQ. In DNA form, the CDR3 reads TGCGCCAGCAGCTCCTACGACAGGGAAGGATCACCCCTCCACTTT. Its protein product is CASSSYDREGSPLHF.

The CDR3 bases are TGTGCCAGCAGCACTCGACAGTACTCTAACTATGGCTACACCTTC. Translating it yields CASSTRQYSNYGYTF. V usage is TRBV21-1 and J usage is TRBJ1-2; TRBD1 reflects the table's D call only, with no check against the DNA. TRBV21-1 is a documented pseudogene. The length of the CDR3 is 15 residues.

V gene TRBV9 combines with J gene TRBJ2-5, with 9 bases fitting TRBD2. Trimming removed 4 bases from V and 5 bases from J; junction bases left unmatched: 9. CDR3 length equals 15 residues. The germline CDR1 and CDR2 sequences are SGDLS and YYNGEE. CDR3 region: CASSRGGGDVETQYF. CDR3 in DNA: TGTGCCAGCAGCCGGGGCGGGGGGGATGTGGAGACCCAGTACTTC.

The rearrangement links TRBV9 to TRBJ1-3, with TRBD1 as a possible D gene (6 bases). This CDR3 contains 15 residues. CDR1 SGDLS and CDR2 YYNGEE come from the germline V gene. Trimming cost V 4 bases and J 0 bases, with 11 bases left between them. The CDR3 DNA sequence: TGTGCCAGCAGCTTCTCCAGGGGCTCTGGAAACACCATATATTTT. Its translation is CASSFSRGSGNTIYF.

The rearrangement links TRBV7-9 to TRBJ2-7, with TRBD1 matching over 7 bases. V dropped 9 bases and J dropped 0; count of bases not matched to a gene: 5. In germline, CDR1 is SEHNR, CDR2 FQNEAQ (reference sequence). This CDR3 contains 13 residues. The CDR3: CASDRESSYEQYF. CDR3 DNA: TGTGCCAGTGACAGGGAAAGCTCCTACGAGCAGTACTTC.